A selection of T cell receptor beta chains follows, all from one sample in a study of T-cell reconstitution after alpha-beta-depleted transplantation in children. TCRdb redid the calling of the PCR reads with MiXCR, one entry per CDR3 protein. The sample gives over 200,000 distinct CDR3 sequences, roughly a sixth of which show up once; approximately 40% is in the top ten. Source: PBMCs, mostly from graft donor cells, taken 360 days after TCRalphabeta/CD19-depleted stem cell transplant. The receptors here all came from a male patient aged 2 to 9 who had a stem cell transplant for acute lymphoblastic leukemia, so the T cells may come from the graft donor. The CDR3 runs from the conserved cysteine through the conserved F or W. Fields, in order: J gene, V gene, D gene, clone size, CDR3 protein, CDR3 DNA. D genes are given only for firm matches. Part of the rows lack a size; the others show once, few, many or a class for expanded clones.

TRBJ2-3 TRBV6-2/TRBV6-3 . few CASSSGCTQYF TGTGCCAGCAGTTCGGGGTGTACGCAGTATTTT
TRBJ2-1 TRBV12-3/TRBV12-4 TRBD2 many CASSLGGDYNEQFF TGTGCCAGCAGTTTGGGGGGGGACTACAATGAGCAGTTCTTC
TRBJ2-5 TRBV12-3/TRBV12-4 . many CASSFRNGPGETQYF TGTGCCAGCAGTTTTCGAAACGGGCCGGGGGAGACCCAGTACTTC
TRBJ2-3 TRBV28 . . CASSAGLNTDTQYF TGTGCCAGCAGTGCGGGACTCAACACAGATACGCAGTATTTT
TRBJ2-7 TRBV19 . few CASRPRGGRTYEQYF TGTGCCAGTAGACCCAGGGGAGGGAGGACCTACGAGCAGTACTTC
TRBJ2-1 TRBV11-1 TRBD2 few CASSRSRGLVGNEQFF TGTGCCAGCAGCCGGTCGCGGGGACTAGTTGGCAATGAGCAGTTCTTC
TRBJ2-1 TRBV24-1 TRBD2 once CATMTSGNNEQFF TGTGCCACCATGACTAGCGGGAACAATGAGCAGTTCTTC
TRBJ2-5 TRBV7-9 . . CASSFTQEGETQYF TGTGCCAGCAGCTTTACGCAGGAGGGGGAGACCCAGTACTTC
TRBJ2-1 TRBV10-3 . few CAISEPYNEQFF TGTGCCATCAGTGAGCCTTACAATGAGCAGTTCTTC
TRBJ2-6 TRBV9 . . CASSVGEVSGANVLTF TGTGCCAGCAGCGTAGGGGAAGTCTCTGGGGCCAACGTCCTGACTTTC
TRBJ1-1 TRBV12-3/TRBV12-4 TRBD1 . CASTWGQGVAAFF TGTGCCAGCACCTGGGGACAGGGAGTTGCTGCTTTCTTT
TRBJ1-6 TRBV6-5 TRBD1 . CASSSVDRGDSPLHF TGTGCCAGCAGTTCCGTCGACAGGGGGGATTCACCCCTCCACTTT